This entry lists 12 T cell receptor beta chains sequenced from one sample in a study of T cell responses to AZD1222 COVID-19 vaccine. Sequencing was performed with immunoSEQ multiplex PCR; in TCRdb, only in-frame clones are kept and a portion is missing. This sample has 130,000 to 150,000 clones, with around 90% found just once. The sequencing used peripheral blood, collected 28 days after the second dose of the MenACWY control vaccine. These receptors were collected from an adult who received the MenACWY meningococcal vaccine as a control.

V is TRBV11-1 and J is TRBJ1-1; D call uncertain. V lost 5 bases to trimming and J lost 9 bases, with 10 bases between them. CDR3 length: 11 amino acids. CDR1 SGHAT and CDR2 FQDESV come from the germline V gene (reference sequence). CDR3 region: CASSRPGQAFF. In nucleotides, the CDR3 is TGTGCCAGCAGCCGCCCCGGACAAGCTTTCTTT.

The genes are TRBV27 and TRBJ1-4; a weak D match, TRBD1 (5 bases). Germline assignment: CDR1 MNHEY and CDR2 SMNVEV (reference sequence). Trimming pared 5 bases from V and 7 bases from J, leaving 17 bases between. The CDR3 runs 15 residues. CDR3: CASSPWGQTGEKLFF. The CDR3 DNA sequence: TGTGCCAGCAGTCCATGGGGCCAGACTGGTGAAAAACTGTTTTTT.

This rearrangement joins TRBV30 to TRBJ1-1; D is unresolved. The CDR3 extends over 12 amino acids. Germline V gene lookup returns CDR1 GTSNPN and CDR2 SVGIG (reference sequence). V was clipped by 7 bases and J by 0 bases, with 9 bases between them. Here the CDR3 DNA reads TGTGCCTCAAAACGAGTGAACACTGAAGCTTTCTTT. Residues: CASKRVNTEAFF.

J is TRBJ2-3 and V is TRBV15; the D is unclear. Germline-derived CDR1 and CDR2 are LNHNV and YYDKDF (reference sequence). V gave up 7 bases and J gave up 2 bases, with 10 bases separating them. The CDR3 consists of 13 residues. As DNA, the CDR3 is TGTGCCACCAAATCCTCCGACACAGATACGCAGTATTTT. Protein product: CATKSSDTDTQYF.

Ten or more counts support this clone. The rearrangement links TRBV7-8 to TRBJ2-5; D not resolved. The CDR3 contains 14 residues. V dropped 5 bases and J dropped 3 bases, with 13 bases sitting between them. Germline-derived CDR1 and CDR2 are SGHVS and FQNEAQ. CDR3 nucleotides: TGTGCCAGCAGCCTTGAGAGACTTAAAGAGACCCAGTACTTC. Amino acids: CASSLERLKETQYF.

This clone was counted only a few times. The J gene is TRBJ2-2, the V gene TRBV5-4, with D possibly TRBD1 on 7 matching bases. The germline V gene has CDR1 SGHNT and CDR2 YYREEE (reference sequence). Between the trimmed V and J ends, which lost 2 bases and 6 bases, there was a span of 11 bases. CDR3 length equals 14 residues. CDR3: CASSFQGEAGELFF. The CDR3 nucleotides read TGTGCCAGCAGCTTCCAGGGGGAGGCCGGGGAGCTGTTTTTT.

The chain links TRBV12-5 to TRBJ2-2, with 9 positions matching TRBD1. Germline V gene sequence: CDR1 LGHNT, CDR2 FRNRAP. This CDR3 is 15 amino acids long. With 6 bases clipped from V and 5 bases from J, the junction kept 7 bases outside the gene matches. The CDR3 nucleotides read TGTGCTAGTGGCCCCGGACAGGGGAGGACCGGGGAGCTGTTTTTT. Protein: CASGPGQGRTGELFF. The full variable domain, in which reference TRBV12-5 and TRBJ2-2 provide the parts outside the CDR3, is DARVTQTPRHKVTEMGQEVTMRCQPILGHNTVFWYRQTMMQGLELLAYFRNRAPLDDSGMPKDRFSAEMPDATLATLKIQPSEPRDSAVYFCASGPGQGRTGELFFGEGSRLTVL.

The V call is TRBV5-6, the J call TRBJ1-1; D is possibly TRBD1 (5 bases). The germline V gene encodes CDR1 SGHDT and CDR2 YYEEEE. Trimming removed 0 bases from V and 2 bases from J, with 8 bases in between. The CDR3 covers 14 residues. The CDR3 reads CASSLEQVNTEAFF. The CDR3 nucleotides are TGTGCCAGCAGCTTGGAACAGGTTAACACTGAAGCTTTCTTT.

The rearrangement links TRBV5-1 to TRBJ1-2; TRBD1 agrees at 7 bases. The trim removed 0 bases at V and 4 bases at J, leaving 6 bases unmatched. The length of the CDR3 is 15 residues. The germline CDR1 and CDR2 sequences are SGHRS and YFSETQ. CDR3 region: CASSLGQGWTYGYTF. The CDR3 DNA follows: TGCGCCAGCAGCTTGGGACAGGGTTGGACCTATGGCTACACCTTC.

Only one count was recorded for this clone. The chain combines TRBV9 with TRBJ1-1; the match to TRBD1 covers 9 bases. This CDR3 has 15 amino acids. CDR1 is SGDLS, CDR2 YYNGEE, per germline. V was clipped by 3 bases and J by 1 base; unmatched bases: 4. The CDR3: CASSGRDRANTEAFF. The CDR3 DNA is TGTGCCAGCAGCGGCCGGGACAGGGCGAACACTGAAGCTTTCTTT.

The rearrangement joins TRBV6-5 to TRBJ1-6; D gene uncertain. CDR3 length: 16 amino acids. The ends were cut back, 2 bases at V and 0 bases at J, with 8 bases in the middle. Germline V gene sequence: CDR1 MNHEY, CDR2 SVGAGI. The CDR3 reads CASSYHLSSYNSPLHF. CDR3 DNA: TGTGCCAGCAGTTACCATCTCAGCTCCTATAATTCACCCCTCCACTTT.

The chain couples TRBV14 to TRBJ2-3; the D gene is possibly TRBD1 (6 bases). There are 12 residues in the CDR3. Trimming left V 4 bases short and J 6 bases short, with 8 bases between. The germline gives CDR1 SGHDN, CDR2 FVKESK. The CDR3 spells CASSPQGDTQYF. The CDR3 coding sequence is TGTGCCAGCAGCCCCCAGGGGGATACGCAGTATTTT.